This T cell receptor beta chain is from a study of blood T cell repertoires in COVID-19. For the study at large: Nucleic acid was either cDNA or gDNA, and it came from T cells, B-cell-depleted T cells, or PBMCs.

In the source study's methods: Cell counts per sample came from amplifying reference gene primers. Sequenced by immunoSEQ multiplex PCR; TCRdb stores in-frame clones only, minus some. V and J calls and clone size are those listed in that table; D and trimming were worked out from the DNA. This table has 75,000 to 95,000 clones, around 80% appearing once. This CDR3 region has 12 residues. Trimming took off 3 bases at V and 9 bases at J, with 14 bases between the two ends. The germline gives CDR1 DFQATT, CDR2 SNEGSKA (reference sequence). This TCR derives from a man in his sixties with acute or convalescent COVID-19. Sequences were obtained from peripheral blood. The genes are TRBV20-1 and TRBJ1-2; maybe TRBD1 (5 bases). The CDR3 is CSASPREVSYTF. Written as DNA, the CDR3 is TGCAGTGCTAGTCCCAGGGAAGTAAGCTACACCTTC.